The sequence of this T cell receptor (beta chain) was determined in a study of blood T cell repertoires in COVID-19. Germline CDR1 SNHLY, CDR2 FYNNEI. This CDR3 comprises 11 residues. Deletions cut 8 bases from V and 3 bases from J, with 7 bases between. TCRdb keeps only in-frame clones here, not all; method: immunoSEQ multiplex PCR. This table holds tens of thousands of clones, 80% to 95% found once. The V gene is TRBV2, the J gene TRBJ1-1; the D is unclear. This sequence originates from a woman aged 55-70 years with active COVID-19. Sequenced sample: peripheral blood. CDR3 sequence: CASRRDTEAFF. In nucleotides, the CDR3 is TGTGCCAGCCGGAGGGACACTGAAGCTTTCTTT.